The T cell receptor (beta chain) under discussion was sequenced for a study of graft-versus-host responses after intestinal transplantation (dated by TCRdb to the early 2020s). Study-level background: Recipients received multivisceral, liver-intestinal, or isolated intestinal transplants. All recipients received anti-thymocyte globulin induction followed by maintenance tacrolimus and steroids for around 3 years. After intestinal transplantation, graft-versus-host and host-versus-graft alloreactive T cell clones were followed in the graft, circulation and bone marrow using bulk TCR-beta CDR3 sequencing. Alloreactive clones were identified by sequencing pre-transplant mixed lymphocyte reaction products and comparing them with unstimulated pre-transplant donor and recipient T cells. A cohort of 24 intestinal transplant recipients, including one retransplant, was enrolled, and 3 patients lacking pretransplant specimens were excluded. A peak of at least 4% donor T cells among recipient peripheral blood mononuclear cells was the definition used for donor T cell macrochimerism. Rather than being sequenced by the commercial service, samples from a few later patients were sequenced in-house on an Illumina MiSeq and processed with MiXCR. Results the study describes overall, beyond this receptor: Early after transplant, peak levels of circulating GvH clones were associated with declines in HvG clones. The conclusions were limited by the relatively low number and heterogeneity of the intestinal transplant patients. GvH clones turned up in recipient bone marrow, with some appearing earlier in ileal mucosa or blood, a pattern consistent with an intestinal mucosal origin. Patients with donor T cell macrochimerism had high GvH to HvG T cell clonal ratios in their allografts.

Note on this clone: The antigen it binds to is not known. Qualities for individual bases were not recorded, and no much larger clone is one base off.

To prepare the library, the immunoSEQ multiplex PCR assay was applied. For most patients, genomic DNA was isolated with the Qiagen DNeasy Blood and Tissue Kit and shipped frozen to Adaptive Biotechnologies for TCR sequencing. For most patients, high-throughput TCR-beta CDR3 sequencing of genomic DNA was performed by Adaptive Biotechnologies. Regarding the original processing steps: Adaptive's ImmunoSEQ software was the source of the TCR sequencing data for 15 to 20 patients, while a few other patients were processed with MiXCR and VDJtools. CD4 versus CD8 sorting errors were corrected by removing sequences found in both subsets at a frequency ratio below 5:1. Because the origin of CDR3 nucleotide sequences shared between donor and recipient could not be assigned, those sequences were removed. At least 2-fold expansion over unstimulated cells and a minimum CFSE-low frequency of 0.002% (template counts) or 0.001% (read counts) were required for clones to be classified as alloreactive. Mappable clones were those detected in sequenced pre-transplant spleen, lymph node, or MLR CFSE-low populations of the donor or recipient. The cumulative frequency of alloreactive clones was calculated as a percentage of all sequences, weighted by copy number. TCRdb retrieved this table from immuneACCESS and kept in-frame rearrangements only. Not all clones are present; in checked studies, unresolved V genes account for under half, and no reason is known for the remainder. That table gives V, J and clone size, and the DNA gave D and trimming. The sample table records about 64,000 clones; 90% of these occur just once. About 1.7% of the sample is taken by the ten largest.

V is reduced by 6 bases and J by 6 bases, leaving a spacing of 23 bases between them. The cysteine opens and the phenylalanine closes a CDR3 of 16 amino acids. Kept here is only the CDR3 DNA, which spans 48 bases and is read in frame from base 1. CDR1 and CDR2, per the germline V gene (reference sequence), are LNHDA and SQIVND. This specimen's time point label, per the study, means: cells obtained before transplantation from donor or recipient. CD3+CD4+ and CD3+CD8+ populations were FACS-sorted from unstimulated pre-transplant donor and recipient cells taken from spleen or lymph nodes. In this chain, TRBV19 is recombined with TRBJ1-2; the D gene is perhaps TRBD1, from 6 matching bases. Sequenced material: unstimulated CD8+ T cells sorted from spleen or lymph node cells, taken before transplant. This clonotype originated in a human donor who was the organ donor for an intestinal transplant. The bases are TGTGCCAGTAGCCCTTCAGCACCTACAGGGTTGGATGGCTACACCTTC. This yields the protein CASSPSAPTGLDGYTF.